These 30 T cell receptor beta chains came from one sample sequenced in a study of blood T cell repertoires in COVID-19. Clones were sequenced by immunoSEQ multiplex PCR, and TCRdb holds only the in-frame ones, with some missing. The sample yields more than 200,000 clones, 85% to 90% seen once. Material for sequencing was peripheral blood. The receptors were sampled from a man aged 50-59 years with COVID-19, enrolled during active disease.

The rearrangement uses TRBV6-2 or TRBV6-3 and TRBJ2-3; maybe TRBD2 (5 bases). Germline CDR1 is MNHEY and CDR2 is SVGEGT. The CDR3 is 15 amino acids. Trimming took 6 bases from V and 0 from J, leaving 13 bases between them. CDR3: CASSLLGSSTDTQYF. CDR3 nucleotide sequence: TGTGCCAGCAGCCTACTAGGCTCTAGCACAGATACGCAGTATTTT.

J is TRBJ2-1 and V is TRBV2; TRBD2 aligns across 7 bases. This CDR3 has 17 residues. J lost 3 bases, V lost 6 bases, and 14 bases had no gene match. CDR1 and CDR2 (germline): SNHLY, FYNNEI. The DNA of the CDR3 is TGTGCCAGCAGCAGTGGGGGTGTGGAGCGGGACTACAATGAGCAGTTCTTC. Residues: CASSSGGVERDYNEQFF. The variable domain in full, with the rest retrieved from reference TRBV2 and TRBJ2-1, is EPEVTQTPSHQVTQMGQEVILRCVPISNHLYFYWYRQILGQKVEFLVSFYNNEISEKSEIFDDQFSVERPDGSNFTLKIRSTKLEDSAMYFCASSSGGVERDYNEQFFGPGTRLTVL.

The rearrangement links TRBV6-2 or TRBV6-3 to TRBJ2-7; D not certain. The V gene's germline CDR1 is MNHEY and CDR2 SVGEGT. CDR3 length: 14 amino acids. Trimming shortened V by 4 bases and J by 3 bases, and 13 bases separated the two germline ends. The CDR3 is CASSSLLADYEQYF. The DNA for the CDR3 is TGTGCCAGCAGTTCTCTCCTCGCGGACTACGAGCAGTACTTC.

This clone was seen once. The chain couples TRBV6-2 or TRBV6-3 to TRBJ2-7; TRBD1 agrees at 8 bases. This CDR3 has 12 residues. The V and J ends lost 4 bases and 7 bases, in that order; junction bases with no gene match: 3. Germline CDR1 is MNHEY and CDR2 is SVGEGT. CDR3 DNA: TGTGCCAGCAGTTGGACAGGGCTTGAGCAGTACTTC. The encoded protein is CASSWTGLEQYF.

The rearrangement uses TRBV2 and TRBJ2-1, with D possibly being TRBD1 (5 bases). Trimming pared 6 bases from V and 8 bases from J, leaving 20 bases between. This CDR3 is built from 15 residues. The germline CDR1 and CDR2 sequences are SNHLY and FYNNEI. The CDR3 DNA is TGTGCCAGCAGAGTCCGGCAGGGCACGTTCGATGAGCAGTTCTTC. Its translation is CASRVRQGTFDEQFF.

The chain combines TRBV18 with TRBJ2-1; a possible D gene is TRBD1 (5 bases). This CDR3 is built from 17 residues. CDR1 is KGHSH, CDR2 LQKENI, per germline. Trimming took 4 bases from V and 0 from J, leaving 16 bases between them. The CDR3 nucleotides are TGTGCCAGCTCACTACTTGGGGCAGGGTCCTCCTACAATGAGCAGTTCTTC. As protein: CASSLLGAGSSYNEQFF.

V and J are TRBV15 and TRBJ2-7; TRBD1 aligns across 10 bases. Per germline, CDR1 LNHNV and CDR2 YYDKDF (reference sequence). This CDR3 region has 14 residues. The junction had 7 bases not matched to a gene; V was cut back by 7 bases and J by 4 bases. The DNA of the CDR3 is TGTGCCACCAAACGGGACAGGGGATTTTACGAGCAGTACTTC. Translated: CATKRDRGFYEQYF.

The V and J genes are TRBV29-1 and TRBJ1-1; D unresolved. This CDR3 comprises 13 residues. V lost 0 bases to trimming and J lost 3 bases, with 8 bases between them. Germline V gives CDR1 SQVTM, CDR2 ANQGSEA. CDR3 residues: CSVEEGQYTEAFF. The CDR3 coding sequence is TGCAGCGTTGAAGAGGGCCAGTACACTGAAGCTTTCTTT.

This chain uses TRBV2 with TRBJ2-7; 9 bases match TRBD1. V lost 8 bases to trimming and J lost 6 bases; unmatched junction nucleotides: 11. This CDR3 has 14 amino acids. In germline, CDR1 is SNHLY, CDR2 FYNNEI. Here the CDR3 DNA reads TGTGCCAGCGTCCGGGGGACAGGGTCGTCCGAGCAGTACTTC. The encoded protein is CASVRGTGSSEQYF.

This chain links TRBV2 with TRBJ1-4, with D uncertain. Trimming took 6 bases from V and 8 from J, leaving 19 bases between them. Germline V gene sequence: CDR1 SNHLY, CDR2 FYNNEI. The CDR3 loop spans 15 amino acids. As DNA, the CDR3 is TGTGCCAGCAGCGCCGGAGCGGGGTATGGGGAAAAACTGTTTTTT. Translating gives CASSAGAGYGEKLFF. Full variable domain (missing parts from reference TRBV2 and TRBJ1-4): EPEVTQTPSHQVTQMGQEVILRCVPISNHLYFYWYRQILGQKVEFLVSFYNNEISEKSEIFDDQFSVERPDGSNFTLKIRSTKLEDSAMYFCASSAGAGYGEKLFFGSGTQLSVL.

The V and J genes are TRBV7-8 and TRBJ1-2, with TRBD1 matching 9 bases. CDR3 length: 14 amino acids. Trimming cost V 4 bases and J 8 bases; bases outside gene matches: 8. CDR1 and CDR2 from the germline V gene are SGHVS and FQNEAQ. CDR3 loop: CASSSKGQGDGYTF. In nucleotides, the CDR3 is TGTGCCAGCAGCTCTAAGGGACAGGGAGACGGCTACACCTTC. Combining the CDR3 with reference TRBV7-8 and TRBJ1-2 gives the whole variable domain GAGVSQSPRYKVAKRGQDVALRCDPISGHVSLFWYQQALGQGPEFLTYFQNEAQLDKSGLPSDRFFAERPEGSVSTLKIQRTQQEDSAVYLCASSSKGQGDGYTFGSGTRLTVV.

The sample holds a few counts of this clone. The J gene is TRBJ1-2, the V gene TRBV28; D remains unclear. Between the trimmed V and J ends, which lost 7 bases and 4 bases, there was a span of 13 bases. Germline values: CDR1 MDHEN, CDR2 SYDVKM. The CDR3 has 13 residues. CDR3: CASTLGGPYGYTF. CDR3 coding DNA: TGTGCCAGCACCCTCGGAGGGCCCTATGGCTACACCTTC.

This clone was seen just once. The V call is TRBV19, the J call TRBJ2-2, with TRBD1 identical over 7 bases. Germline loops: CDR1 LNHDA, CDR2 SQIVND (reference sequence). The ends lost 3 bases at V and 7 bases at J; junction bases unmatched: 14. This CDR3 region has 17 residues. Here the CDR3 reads CASSMRGPQGIIGELFF. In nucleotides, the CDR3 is TGTGCCAGTAGTATGAGGGGCCCACAGGGGATCATCGGGGAGCTGTTTTTT.

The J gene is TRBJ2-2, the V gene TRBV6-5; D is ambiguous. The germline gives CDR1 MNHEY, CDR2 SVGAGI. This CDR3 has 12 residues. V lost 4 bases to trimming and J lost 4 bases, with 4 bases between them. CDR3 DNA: TGTGCCAGCAGTTCCAGCACCGGGGAGCTGTTTTTT. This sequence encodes CASSSSTGELFF.

CDR3 amino acids: CASSPIIAMNTEAFF. The DNA for the CDR3 is TGTGCCAGCAGTCCCATAATAGCAATGAACACTGAAGCTTTCTTT. This chain joins TRBV27 and TRBJ1-1; no reliable D call. CDR1 and CDR2 from the germline V gene are MNHEY and SMNVEV (reference sequence). The CDR3 consists of 15 residues. Trimming shortened V by 5 bases and J by 0 bases, and 13 bases separated the two germline ends.

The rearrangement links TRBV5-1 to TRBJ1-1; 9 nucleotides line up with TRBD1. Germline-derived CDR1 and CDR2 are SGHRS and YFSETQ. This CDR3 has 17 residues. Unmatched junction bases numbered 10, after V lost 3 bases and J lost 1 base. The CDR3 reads CASSSTGTGFRNTEAFF. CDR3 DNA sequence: TGCGCCAGCAGCTCAACCGGGACAGGGTTTCGGAACACTGAAGCTTTCTTT.

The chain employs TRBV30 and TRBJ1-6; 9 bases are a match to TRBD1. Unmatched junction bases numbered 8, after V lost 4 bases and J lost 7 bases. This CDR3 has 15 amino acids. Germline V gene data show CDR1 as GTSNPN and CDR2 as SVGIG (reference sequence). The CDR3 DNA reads TGTGCCTGGACCGTACGTGGGACAGGGAATTCACCCCTCCACTTT. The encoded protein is CAWTVRGTGNSPLHF.

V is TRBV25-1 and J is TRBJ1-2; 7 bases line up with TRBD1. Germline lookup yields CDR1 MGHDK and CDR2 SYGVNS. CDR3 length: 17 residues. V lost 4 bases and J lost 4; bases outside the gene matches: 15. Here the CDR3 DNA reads TGTGCCAGCAGTGCCCTCATCTCCCGGACAGGCGTCTATGGCTACACCTTC. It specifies CASSALISRTGVYGYTF.

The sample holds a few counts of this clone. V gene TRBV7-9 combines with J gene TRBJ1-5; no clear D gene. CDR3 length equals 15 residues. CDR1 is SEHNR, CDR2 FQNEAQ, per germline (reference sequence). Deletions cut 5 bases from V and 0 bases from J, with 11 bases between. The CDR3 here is CASSPGQDSNQPQHF. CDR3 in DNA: TGTGCCAGCAGCCCTGGGCAGGATAGCAATCAGCCCCAGCATTTT.

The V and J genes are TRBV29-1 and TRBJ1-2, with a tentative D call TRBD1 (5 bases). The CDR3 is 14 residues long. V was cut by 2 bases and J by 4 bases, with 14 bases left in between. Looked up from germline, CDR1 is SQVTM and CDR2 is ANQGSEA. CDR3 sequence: CSVETGVGGYGYTF. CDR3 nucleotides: TGCAGCGTTGAAACTGGGGTGGGGGGCTATGGCTACACCTTC.

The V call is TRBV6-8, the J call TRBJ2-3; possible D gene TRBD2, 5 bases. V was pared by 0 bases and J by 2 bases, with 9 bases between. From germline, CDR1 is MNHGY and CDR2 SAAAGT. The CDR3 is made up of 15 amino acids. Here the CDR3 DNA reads TGTGCCAGCAGTTACTCTCCCGACTACACAGATACGCAGTATTTT. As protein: CASSYSPDYTDTQYF.

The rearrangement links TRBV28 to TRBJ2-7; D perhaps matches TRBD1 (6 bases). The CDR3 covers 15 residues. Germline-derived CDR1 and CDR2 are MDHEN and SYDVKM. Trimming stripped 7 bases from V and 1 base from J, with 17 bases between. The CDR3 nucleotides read TGTGCCAGCACCAATCCGGCGCAGGGGTCCTACGAGCAGTACTTC. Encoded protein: CASTNPAQGSYEQYF.

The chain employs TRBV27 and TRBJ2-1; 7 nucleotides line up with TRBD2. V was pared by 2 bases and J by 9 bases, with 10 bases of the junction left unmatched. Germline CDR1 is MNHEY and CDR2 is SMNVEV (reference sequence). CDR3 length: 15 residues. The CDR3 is CASSLRASGGGEQFF. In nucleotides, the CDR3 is TGTGCCAGCAGTTTAAGGGCTAGCGGCGGTGGTGAGCAGTTCTTC.

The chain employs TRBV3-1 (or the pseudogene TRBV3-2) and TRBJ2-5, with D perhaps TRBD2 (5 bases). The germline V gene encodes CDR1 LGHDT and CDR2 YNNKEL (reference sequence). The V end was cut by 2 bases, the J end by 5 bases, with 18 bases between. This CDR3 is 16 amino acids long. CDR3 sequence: CASSQTRTARGETQYF. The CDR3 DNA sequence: TGTGCCAGCAGCCAAACGAGGACGGCCCGAGGGGAGACCCAGTACTTC.

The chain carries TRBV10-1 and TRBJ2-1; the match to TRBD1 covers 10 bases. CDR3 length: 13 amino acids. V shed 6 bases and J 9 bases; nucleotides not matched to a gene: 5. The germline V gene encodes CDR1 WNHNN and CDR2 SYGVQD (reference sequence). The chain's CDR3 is CASSPTGGGEQFF. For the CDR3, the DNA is TGCGCCAGCAGCCCGACAGGGGGCGGTGAGCAGTTCTTC.

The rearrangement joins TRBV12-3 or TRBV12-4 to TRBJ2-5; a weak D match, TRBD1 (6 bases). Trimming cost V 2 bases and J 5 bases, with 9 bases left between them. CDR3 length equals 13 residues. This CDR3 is CASSLQGPETQYF. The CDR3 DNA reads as TGTGCCAGCAGTTTACAGGGGCCGGAGACCCAGTACTTC.

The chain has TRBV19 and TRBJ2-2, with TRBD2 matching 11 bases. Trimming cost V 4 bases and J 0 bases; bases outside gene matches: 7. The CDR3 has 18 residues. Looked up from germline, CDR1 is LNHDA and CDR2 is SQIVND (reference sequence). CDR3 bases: TGTGCCAGTAGTACTAGCGGGGGGCTAGTTTCGAACACCGGGGAGCTGTTTTTT. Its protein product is CASSTSGGLVSNTGELFF.

The CDR3 coding sequence is TGCGCCAGCAGCCGCCCGGGGGTGGTTGGAGATACGCAGTATTTT. Translation: CASSRPGVVGDTQYF. This sequence joins TRBV4-1 and TRBJ2-3; a weak D match, TRBD2 (6 bases). Trimming removed 4 bases at V and 5 bases at J, with 16 bases between. CDR3 length: 15 amino acids. Germline CDR1 is MGHRA and CDR2 is YSYEKL.

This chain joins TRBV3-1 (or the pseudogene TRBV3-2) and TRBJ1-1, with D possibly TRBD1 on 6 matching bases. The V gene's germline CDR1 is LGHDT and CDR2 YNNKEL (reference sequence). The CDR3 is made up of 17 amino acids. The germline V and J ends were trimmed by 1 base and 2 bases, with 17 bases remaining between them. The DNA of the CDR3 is TGTGCCAGCAGCCAAGCGACCGCACAGGGTAAAAACACTGAAGCTTTCTTT. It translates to CASSQATAQGKNTEAFF.

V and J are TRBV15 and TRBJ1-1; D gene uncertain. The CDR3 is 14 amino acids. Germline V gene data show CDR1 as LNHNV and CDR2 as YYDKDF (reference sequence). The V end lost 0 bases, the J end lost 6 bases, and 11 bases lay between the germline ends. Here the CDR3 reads CATSRDVAGSEAFF. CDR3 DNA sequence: TGTGCCACCAGCAGAGACGTGGCGGGGTCTGAAGCTTTCTTT.